Below are 10 T cell receptor beta chains sequenced from a single sample in a study of CD8 T cells in ankylosing spondylitis (dated by TCRdb to 2017 to 2019). Study-level results and caveats: A TCR beta motif made up of seven or eight highly homologous amino acid variants appeared to be characteristic of blood from ankylosing spondylitis patients.

The library was generated by 5' RACE. TCRdb names Illumina HiSeq 2500 as the instrument used. TCRdb's own reprocessing of the public reads used fastp at Q25 and MiXCR and kept productive beta chains. Rows matching on CDR3 protein sequence are summarized as one entry with the most common DNA and genes. The sample table lists over 600,000 distinct CDR3 sequences, around 19% of them with a count of one. The ten biggest clones cover around 19% of the sample. No antigen is known for these receptors. The specimen sequenced was blood, either unsorted or a sorted T cell fraction (not recorded which). Source of these receptors: a male donor with ankylosing spondylitis.

The rearrangement uses TRBV7-8 and TRBJ2-1; 9 bases match TRBD1. The CDR3 totals 15 residues. The V segment lost 2 bases and the J segment 8 bases; nucleotides outside the gene matches: 7. Germline CDR1 SGHVS, CDR2 FQNEAQ. This chain's CDR3 is CASSLRTGVWDEQFF. The CDR3 DNA is TGTGCCAGCAGCTTACGGACAGGGGTTTGGGATGAGCAGTTCTTC.

The chain uses TRBV5-1 and TRBJ1-4; D possibly corresponds to TRBD1 (6 bases). This CDR3 has 13 amino acids. Germline V CDR1 and CDR2: SGHRS, YFSETQ. Trimming stripped 3 bases from V and 4 bases from J, with 7 bases between. In DNA form, the CDR3 reads TGCGCCAGCAGCTCGGACAGTAATGAAAAACTGTTTTTT. Its protein product is CASSSDSNEKLFF.

The genes are TRBV9 and TRBJ2-7; 8 bases match TRBD2. The ends lost 0 bases at V and 0 bases at J; junction bases unmatched: 2. CDR1 is SGDLS, CDR2 YYNGEE, per germline. The CDR3 runs to 15 residues. The CDR3: CASSVGTSLSYEQYF. CDR3 DNA sequence: TGTGCCAGCAGCGTAGGGACTAGCCTCTCCTACGAGCAGTACTTC.

J is TRBJ2-1 and V is TRBV5-6, with 13 bases lining up with TRBD2. The germline gives CDR1 SGHDT, CDR2 YYEEEE. This CDR3 comprises 17 residues. V lost 2 bases and J lost 2; bases outside the gene matches: 4. The CDR3 spells CASSFRTSGRPYNEQFF. In nucleotides, the CDR3 is TGTGCCAGCAGCTTCAGGACTAGCGGGAGACCCTACAATGAGCAGTTCTTC.

This clonotype occurred a few times. The CDR3 loop is CASSLGGQGAFGYTF. The CDR3 coding sequence is TGTGCCAGCAGTTTAGGGGGACAGGGGGCGTTCGGCTACACCTTC. This chain joins TRBV12-3 or TRBV12-4 and TRBJ1-2, with 12 bases that match TRBD1. J gave up 8 bases and V 1 base, and 5 bases lay outside the gene matches. This CDR3 is built from 15 residues.

This chain uses TRBV11-2 with TRBJ2-7, with D unclear. The CDR3 covers 15 residues. The ends were cut back, 2 bases at V and 2 bases at J, with 13 bases in the middle. Germline assignment: CDR1 SGHAT and CDR2 FQNNGV. CDR3 region: CASSLFGSGTYEQYF. In DNA, the CDR3 is TGTGCCAGCAGCTTATTCGGTAGTGGAACCTACGAGCAGTACTTC.

This clonotype was detected many times. The chain carries TRBV4-3 and TRBJ2-7, with 7 nucleotides matching TRBD2. After removal of 0 bases from V and 0 bases from J, the junction contained 11 bases not matched to a gene. The CDR3 is 18 residues long. Per the germline V gene, CDR1 is LGHNA and CDR2 is YSLEER. CDR3 coding DNA: TGCGCCAGCAGCCAAGATCTAAACGGCGGGAGATCCTCCTACGAGCAGTACTTC. It translates to CASSQDLNGGRSSYEQYF.

The V and J genes are TRBV20-1 and TRBJ2-7; 8 bases line up with TRBD2. The V segment lost 1 base and the J segment 1 base; nucleotides outside the gene matches: 6. Germline lookup yields CDR1 DFQATT and CDR2 SNEGSKA (reference sequence). This CDR3 comprises 15 residues. The CDR3 is CSARGERGPSYEQYF. The CDR3 DNA reads as TGCAGTGCTAGAGGGGAGCGGGGGCCTTCCTACGAGCAGTACTTC.

This clonotype was picked up a small number of times. The chain is built from TRBV11-2 and TRBJ2-3; perhaps TRBD2 as D (7 bases). Germline CDR1 SGHAT, CDR2 FQNNGV. The CDR3 spans 15 residues. Trimming shortened V by 7 bases and J by 4 bases, and 18 bases separated the two germline ends. Here the CDR3 reads CASKKGEGISDTQYF. The CDR3 DNA reads TGTGCCAGCAAAAAGGGGGAGGGTATCTCAGATACGCAGTATTTT.

V gene TRBV20-1 combines with J gene TRBJ2-7, with D uncertain. The CDR3 length is 16 residues. CDR1 is DFQATT and CDR2 is SNEGSKA in the germline V gene (reference sequence). Trimming cost V 2 bases and J 2 bases, with 19 bases left between them. The CDR3 DNA sequence: TGCAGTGCTAGACCTCCCCCCGACCGGCTTACCTACGAGCAGTACTTC. Amino acid sequence: CSARPPPDRLTYEQYF.